This T cell receptor (beta chain) was captured in a study of T-cell memory formation after mild COVID-19. Overall study results and limits: Whether second-wave clones peaking at day 37 were SARS-CoV-2 specific went unconfirmed. CD4+ bias marked clones expanding day 15 to 37, unlike balanced contracting clones. Several responding clones turned up in pre-infection memory, indicating that cross-reactive memory may have taken part.

With 5 bases removed from V and 5 bases from J, the gap between germline ends came to 12 bases. Germline values: CDR1 LNHNV, CDR2 YYDKDF (reference sequence). This CDR3 is built from 13 residues. One entry per CDR3 protein, called by TCRdb with MiXCR from the 5' RACE reads. The data show about 430,000 distinct CDR3 sequences, with 20% to 30% seen just once and 8.5% to 10% held by the top ten. This clonotype has just a few counts. Its antigen is still unknown. The source material was PBMCs or a T cell subset sorted from them (not recorded which). This chain joins TRBV15 and TRBJ1-1; D remains unclear. This receptor was taken from an adult woman who had mild COVID-19 (a few samples of this study predate the infection). Cell type and time point are not known. CDR3 residues: CATSSSRRTEAFF. CDR3 nucleotide sequence: TGTGCCACCAGCTCAAGCAGGCGTACTGAAGCTTTCTTT.